These 23 T cell receptor beta chains were all obtained from the same sample, sequenced in a study of T cell repertoires in cytomegalovirus infection. In TCRdb, the reads were re-called with MiXCR into one record per CDR3 protein. The data show 35,000 or so distinct CDR3 sequences, with approximately 52% seen just once and around 90% held by the top ten. Their cognate antigens are unknown. The sample in question was CD8+ T cells from cultured PBMCs, obtained from culture after CMV antigen stimulation. These TCRs come from a human donor in good health (CMV status not recorded). Some clones in this sample may be carry-over from other donors' samples.

In DNA form, the CDR3 reads TGTGCCAGCAGCCGAGTCCCCGCAGGGGCTAACACTGAAGCTTTCTTT. It specifies CASSRVPAGANTEAFF. The gene calls are TRBV9 and TRBJ1-1; a possible D gene is TRBD1 (6 bases). The CDR3 sequence is 16 residues long. Trimming shortened V by 4 bases and J by 2 bases, and 18 bases separated the two germline ends. From germline, CDR1 is SGDLS and CDR2 YYNGEE.

The V and J genes are TRBV7-2 and TRBJ2-2; D is undetermined. Looked up from germline, CDR1 is SGHTA and CDR2 is FQGNSA. V was cut by 5 bases and J by 0 bases, with 25 bases left in between. This CDR3 comprises 20 residues. CDR3 DNA sequence: TGTGCCAGCAGCCTCCGCCCCCTCCTGATAGACCCTACGAACACCGGGGAGCTGTTTTTT. Protein: CASSLRPLLIDPTNTGELFF.

This clonotype turned up a few times. The genes are TRBV3-1 and TRBJ2-7; maybe TRBD2 (6 bases). The CDR3 totals 14 residues. V lost 5 bases and J 2 bases, leaving 13 bases between the germline ends. The V gene's germline CDR1 is LGHDT and CDR2 YNNKEL (reference sequence). This CDR3 is CASSSFSGAYEQYF. In DNA, the CDR3 is TGTGCCAGCAGCTCCTTTAGCGGCGCCTACGAGCAGTACTTC.

Only a few counts were recorded for this clonotype. The chain couples TRBV20-1 to TRBJ2-5; no definite D call. CDR1 and CDR2 from the germline V gene are DFQATT and SNEGSKA (reference sequence). Deletions cut 0 bases from V and 2 bases from J, with 7 bases between. This CDR3 comprises 13 residues. CDR3 protein: CSARDPEQETQYF. The DNA for the CDR3 is TGCAGTGCTAGAGATCCAGAGCAAGAGACCCAGTACTTC.

A few counts support this clonotype. This sequence joins TRBV10-3 and TRBJ2-7; 9 bases agree with TRBD1. Germline V lookup: CDR1 ENHRY, CDR2 SYGVKD. There are 14 residues in the CDR3. With 7 bases clipped from V and 3 bases from J, the junction kept 7 bases outside the gene matches. CDR3: CAIIWDRENYEQYF. DNA of the CDR3: TGTGCCATCATTTGGGACAGGGAGAACTACGAGCAGTACTTC.

This clonotype was seen once. This chain links TRBV5-1 with TRBJ2-7, with no clear D. The CDR3 sequence is 16 residues long. V was clipped by 1 base and J by 0 bases, with 14 bases between them. Per the germline V gene, CDR1 is SGHRS and CDR2 is YFSETQ. CDR3 nucleotides: TGCGCCAGCAGCTTGCAACTACCCCTGAGCTCCTACGAGCAGTACTTC. This codes for CASSLQLPLSSYEQYF.

This clonotype was seen a few times. V usage is TRBV9 and J usage is TRBJ2-7; TRBD2 matches at 14 bases. The CDR3 loop spans 16 amino acids. CDR1 is SGDLS, CDR2 YYNGEE, per germline. V shed 3 bases and J 6 bases; nucleotides not matched to a gene: 8. CDR3 nucleotide sequence: TGTGCCAGCAGCGGCCGGGCCGGGACTAGCGGGAGCGAGCAGTACTTC. Encoded protein: CASSGRAGTSGSEQYF.

This clonotype was seen a single time. The genes are TRBV6-5 and TRBJ1-4; no clear D gene. The CDR3 extends over 15 amino acids. Germline lookup yields CDR1 MNHEY and CDR2 SVGAGI. V was clipped by 0 bases and J by 3 bases, with 8 bases between them. CDR3 sequence (DNA): TGTGCCAGCAGTTACTCGGGCAGTTCTAATGAAAAACTGTTTTTT. It is translated as CASSYSGSSNEKLFF.

The V call is TRBV14, the J call TRBJ2-7; weak D call: TRBD1 (5 bases). The V end was cut by 4 bases, the J end by 0 bases, with 13 bases between. In germline, CDR1 is SGHDN, CDR2 FVKESK. CDR3 size: 15 residues. The CDR3 loop reads CASSRDSSNSYEQYF. The CDR3 nucleotides are TGTGCCAGCAGCCGAGACAGCAGTAACTCCTACGAGCAGTACTTC.

The genes are TRBV7-8 and TRBJ2-3, with 9 bases lining up with TRBD2. CDR3 length: 18 residues. Germline loops: CDR1 SGHVS, CDR2 FQNEAQ. The junction had 12 bases not matched to a gene; V was cut back by 1 base and J by 4 bases. CDR3 residues: CASSLVGGRAEGADTQYF. The CDR3 nucleotides are TGTGCCAGCAGCTTAGTAGGCGGGAGGGCCGAGGGAGCAGATACGCAGTATTTT.

The genes are TRBV20-1 and TRBJ2-5; 7 bases agree with TRBD2. The J segment lost 4 bases and the V segment lost 1 base, leaving 0 bases of the junction unmatched. The germline V gene has CDR1 DFQATT and CDR2 SNEGSKA (reference sequence). CDR3 length equals 12 residues. The CDR3 spells CSARGLAETQYF. The CDR3 nucleotides read TGCAGTGCTAGAGGACTAGCAGAGACCCAGTACTTC.

V is TRBV12-3 or TRBV12-4 and J is TRBJ2-1; D is perhaps TRBD1 (6 bases). V dropped 6 bases and J dropped 7 bases, with 25 bases sitting between them. The CDR3 runs to 17 residues. CDR3 bases: TGTGCCAGCAGCGCCTTTAAAGTGCGACAGGTGAGGAATGAGCAGTTCTTC. Translated, it gives CASSAFKVRQVRNEQFF.

The V call is TRBV6-2 or TRBV6-3, the J call TRBJ2-7; D call uncertain. Germline V gene data show CDR1 as MNHEY and CDR2 as SVGEGT. The CDR3 spans 14 residues. The V and J ends lost 5 bases and 2 bases respectively, with 13 bases between them. The CDR3 DNA reads as TGTGCCAGCAGTGAGAGGCCTCACGCCTACGAGCAGTACTTC. It yields the protein CASSERPHAYEQYF.

This clonotype was picked up a small number of times. The chain couples TRBV9 to TRBJ2-5; either TRBD1 or TRBD2 may supply D (7 bases each). CDR3 size: 16 residues. V was pared by 4 bases and J by 5 bases, with 21 bases between. Germline V CDR1 and CDR2: SGDLS, YYNGEE. CDR3 nucleotide sequence: TGTGCCAGCAGCCCCCCAGGGGGGGGGGCGAAGGAGACCCAGTACTTC. It encodes CASSPPGGGAKETQYF. Complete variable domain (other parts from reference TRBV9 and TRBJ2-5): DSGVTQTPKHLITATGQRVTLRCSPRSGDLSVYWYQQSLDQGLQFLIQYYNGEERAKGNILERFSAQQFPDLHSELNLSSLELGDSALYFCASSPPGGGAKETQYFGPGTRLLVL.

This rearrangement joins TRBV7-2 to TRBJ1-1; D remains unclear. Trimming shortened V by 1 base and J by 1 base, and 16 bases separated the two germline ends. Germline CDR1 SGHTA, CDR2 FQGNSA. The CDR3 contains 17 residues. This CDR3 reads CASSLDPWVGSNTEAFF. DNA for the CDR3: TGTGCCAGCAGCTTAGATCCTTGGGTCGGCTCGAACACTGAAGCTTTCTTT.

The V call is TRBV7-3, the J call TRBJ2-5; D is uncertain. Germline V gene lookup returns CDR1 SGHTA and CDR2 FQGTGA. Trimming stripped 0 bases from V and 1 base from J, with 9 bases between. This CDR3 has 15 residues. For the CDR3, the DNA is TGTGCCAGCAGCTTAACCGGGCTGAGCCAAGAGACCCAGTACTTC. This translates into CASSLTGLSQETQYF. The variable domain in full, with the rest retrieved from reference TRBV7-3 and TRBJ2-5, is GAGVSQTPSNKVTEKGKYVELRCDPISGHTALYWYRQSLGQGPEFLIYFQGTGAADDSGLPNDRFFAVRPEGSVSTLKIQRTERGDSAVYLCASSLTGLSQETQYFGPGTRLLVL.

This chain uses TRBV7-9 with TRBJ1-1, with D perhaps matching TRBD1 (5 bases). The V and J ends lost 2 bases and 5 bases respectively, with 12 bases between them. CDR3 length: 14 residues. The germline gives CDR1 SEHNR, CDR2 FQNEAQ (reference sequence). CDR3 coding DNA: TGTGCCAGCAGCTTAACAGGCGGGGGTACTGAAGCTTTCTTT. Translated: CASSLTGGGTEAFF.

The CDR3 loop is CASTTVGGLMEGYTF. Written as DNA, the CDR3 is TGTGCCAGCACCACTGTCGGGGGCCTGATGGAGGGCTACACCTTC. The rearrangement joins TRBV12-3 or TRBV12-4 to TRBJ1-2; possibly TRBD1 for D (6 bases). CDR3 length: 15 amino acids. V was pared by 7 bases and J by 8 bases, with 23 bases between.

This clonotype has a handful of counts. V and J are TRBV9 and TRBJ1-1; D is possibly TRBD1 (5 bases). Germline CDR1 and CDR2: SGDLS and YYNGEE. V gave up 5 bases and J gave up 1 base, with 9 bases separating them. The length of the CDR3 is 13 residues. The CDR3 nucleotides read TGTGCCAGCAGTGGGGGAGCGAACACTGAAGCTTTCTTT. It encodes CASSGGANTEAFF.

The rearrangement uses TRBV12-3 or TRBV12-4 and TRBJ1-2; 7 bases map to TRBD1. The CDR3 loop spans 16 amino acids. Trimming took 6 bases from V and 5 from J; bases not matched to a gene: 15. CDR3 in amino acids: CASRSWRAGGFYGYTF. CDR3 in DNA: TGTGCCAGCAGGTCATGGCGCGCAGGGGGTTTTTATGGCTACACCTTC.

V gene TRBV19 combines with J gene TRBJ1-1; 7 nucleotides match TRBD1. The trim removed 8 bases at V and 5 bases at J, leaving 8 bases unmatched. From germline, CDR1 is LNHDA and CDR2 SQIVND (reference sequence). The CDR3 totals 13 residues. Here the CDR3 reads CASSATGRTEAFF. Written as DNA, the CDR3 is TGTGCCAGTTCGGCGACAGGGCGGACTGAAGCTTTCTTT.

The rearrangement joins TRBV20-1 to TRBJ2-7; no definite D call. V dropped 3 bases and J dropped 2 bases, with 17 bases sitting between them. In germline, CDR1 is DFQATT, CDR2 SNEGSKA (reference sequence). This CDR3 has 15 residues. The CDR3 reads CSASGEVYEPYEQYF. The CDR3 DNA sequence: TGCAGTGCTAGTGGGGAAGTCTACGAACCCTACGAGCAGTACTTC.

The V gene is TRBV7-2, the J gene TRBJ1-1; no firm D call. Trimming took 2 bases from V and 4 from J, leaving 14 bases between them. CDR1 and CDR2 (germline): SGHTA, FQGNSA. The CDR3 has 15 amino acids. This chain's CDR3 is CASSLRHRISTEAFF. The CDR3 DNA is TGTGCCAGCAGCTTAAGACACCGAATCTCCACTGAAGCTTTCTTT.